This TCR beta chain is drawn from a study of a mutant IDH1 vaccine in newly diagnosed glioma. Overall study context: At weeks 1, 3, 5, 7, 11, 15, 19 and 23, patients received a vaccination, eight in all. Previous treatment comprised radiotherapy, temozolomide, or both, mostly both. General study points: Among patients, approximately 93% showed immune responses induced by the vaccine. Pseudoprogression appears to have had no connection to changes in top peripheral T cell clonotypes.

In regard to this clone: The antigen remains undetermined.

Unmatched junction bases numbered 14, after V lost 8 bases and J lost 5 bases. From germline, CDR1 is LNHDA and CDR2 SQIVND (reference sequence). The CDR3 is made up of 15 amino acids. Time point meaning: week 23, last vaccination. It was 300 ug of mutant IDH1 20-mer peptide that made up each vaccine dose, given with topical imiquimod. Libraries were prepared by immunoSEQ multiplex PCR; TCRdb keeps only in-frame clonotypes and omits some of them. The sample includes tens of thousands of clones, nearly 85% seen only once; the top ten take about an eighth. This chain connects TRBV19 to TRBJ1-2; 7 nucleotides match TRBD1. The sample consisted of PBMCs, taken from a glioma patient whose treatment included an IDH1 peptide vaccine. The origin of this receptor is a man between 18 and 35 years old with glioma. The CDR3 region has the DNA TGTGCCAGTGGGAGACCCGGGACAGCCAAATATGGCTACACCTTC. Translation gives CASGRPGTAKYGYTF.